The 15 T cell receptor beta chains presented below share a single source sample, sequenced in a study of blood T cell repertoires in COVID-19. The data were produced by immunoSEQ multiplex PCR, yet TCRdb's version contains in-frame clones alone and is incomplete. The sample has approximately 100,000 clones; roughly 80% are singletons. Sequencing was performed on peripheral blood. These receptors were taken from a woman aged 80 or over with active or convalescent COVID-19.

The rearrangement links TRBV6-6 to TRBJ1-1; possibly TRBD1 for D (5 bases). V lost 2 bases and J 5 bases, leaving 12 bases between the germline ends. Germline V CDR1 and CDR2: MNHNY, SVGAGI (reference sequence). The CDR3 contains 14 residues. The CDR3 is CASSYGAGRTEAFF. CDR3 coding DNA: TGTGCCAGCAGTTACGGAGCAGGGAGGACTGAAGCTTTCTTT.

In this sample, this clone turned up once. The chain uses TRBV18 and TRBJ2-7; D is undetermined. Germline CDR1 reads KGHSH; CDR2 reads LQKENI. Trimming shortened V by 6 bases and J by 0 bases, and 9 bases separated the two germline ends. The CDR3 is 13 residues long. This CDR3 is CASSSDTSYEQYF. The CDR3 coding sequence is TGTGCCAGCTCGTCCGACACCTCCTACGAGCAGTACTTC.

The J gene is TRBJ1-2, the V gene TRBV19; 11 positions agree with TRBD1. CDR1 and CDR2 from the germline V gene are LNHDA and SQIVND (reference sequence). The CDR3 is 16 residues long. Trimming removed 3 bases from V and 6 bases from J; junction bases left unmatched: 9. CDR3 region: CASSMEGTGGRDGYTF. The CDR3 nucleotides are TGTGCCAGTAGTATGGAGGGGACAGGGGGTCGGGATGGCTACACCTTC.

The chain carries TRBV19 and TRBJ2-6; no reliable D call. This CDR3 contains 13 residues. Germline CDR1 is LNHDA and CDR2 is SQIVND (reference sequence). V lost 6 bases, J lost 2 bases, and 5 bases lay in between. CDR3 residues: CASRTAGANVLTF. In nucleotides, the CDR3 is TGTGCCAGTAGAACGGCTGGGGCCAACGTCCTGACTTTC.

The chain combines TRBV6-1 with TRBJ2-1; 8 nucleotides agree with TRBD2. CDR1 is MNHNS, CDR2 SASEGT, per germline. This CDR3 comprises 17 residues. V lost 2 bases to trimming and J lost 6 bases; unmatched junction nucleotides: 12. CDR3 in amino acids: CASSEWGAIGRVNEQFF. In nucleotides, the CDR3 is TGTGCCAGCAGTGAATGGGGAGCGATCGGGAGGGTCAATGAGCAGTTCTTC.

CDR3 in amino acids: CASTKGLAVGDNEQFF. As DNA, the CDR3 is TGTGCCAGCACTAAGGGGTTAGCAGTCGGCGACAATGAGCAGTTCTTC. The chain is built from TRBV27 and TRBJ2-1; tentative D call: TRBD1 (5 bases). The CDR3 runs to 16 residues. Trimming removed 7 bases from V and 5 bases from J, with 21 bases in between. Per the germline V gene, CDR1 is MNHEY and CDR2 is SMNVEV (reference sequence).

This clone was seen only a few times. The V and J genes are TRBV4-1 and TRBJ1-2; 10 bases are a match to TRBD1. From germline, CDR1 is MGHRA and CDR2 YSYEKL. The ends lost 3 bases at V and 8 bases at J; junction bases unmatched: 6. This CDR3 region has 14 residues. The CDR3 protein is CASSHPGTGEGYTF. DNA for the CDR3: TGCGCCAGCAGCCATCCCGGGACAGGGGAAGGCTACACCTTC.

The chain has TRBV5-1 and TRBJ2-2, with TRBD2 as a possible D gene (5 bases). V gave up 0 bases and J gave up 0 bases, with 12 bases separating them. Germline V lookup: CDR1 SGHRS, CDR2 YFSETQ. The CDR3 runs 17 residues. The DNA for the CDR3 is TGCGCCAGCAGCTTGGCCGAGGGCCCATCGAACACCGGGGAGCTGTTTTTT. The encoded protein is CASSLAEGPSNTGELFF.

This clone was observed a handful of times. This chain joins TRBV2 and TRBJ2-2, with 9 bases fitting TRBD2. The ends lost 1 base at V and 4 bases at J; junction bases unmatched: 7. Germline CDR1 SNHLY, CDR2 FYNNEI. The CDR3 runs to 17 residues. The CDR3 loop reads CASSEGAGGPGTGELFF. CDR3 in DNA: TGTGCCAGCAGTGAAGGGGCGGGAGGGCCCGGCACCGGGGAGCTGTTTTTT.

This chain connects TRBV7-3 to TRBJ2-1; 14 bases match TRBD2. Germline assignment: CDR1 SGHTA and CDR2 FQGTGA. V shed 5 bases and J 8 bases; nucleotides not matched to a gene: 8. CDR3 size: 16 residues. The CDR3 DNA reads TGTGCCAGCAGCGCGGGACCGGGACTAGCGGGAGATGAGCAGTTCTTC. The encoded protein is CASSAGPGLAGDEQFF.

V gene TRBV19 combines with J gene TRBJ2-1; possibly TRBD2 for D (6 bases). V was clipped by 6 bases and J by 0 bases, with 24 bases between them. The germline V gene encodes CDR1 LNHDA and CDR2 SQIVND (reference sequence). The CDR3 is made up of 19 amino acids. This CDR3 is CASSLRPMGEAYSYNEQFF. CDR3 bases: TGTGCCAGTAGCTTGAGACCTATGGGGGAGGCCTACTCCTACAATGAGCAGTTCTTC.

This chain connects TRBV7-2 to TRBJ1-2, with 10 bases fitting TRBD1. This CDR3 has 19 residues. Germline CDR1 SGHTA, CDR2 FQGNSA. After removal of 0 bases from V and 7 bases from J, the junction contained 17 bases not matched to a gene. The CDR3 nucleotides read TGTGCCAGCAGCTTAGCAGGACCCCGGGACAGGGGCACGCGAGGTGGCTACACCTTC. This sequence encodes CASSLAGPRDRGTRGGYTF.

The V gene is TRBV6-4, the J gene TRBJ2-7; 7 bases map to TRBD1. Germline CDR1 is MRHNA and CDR2 is SNTAGT. V lost 6 bases to trimming and J lost 1 base; unmatched junction nucleotides: 9. The length of the CDR3 is 15 residues. This CDR3 is CASSPDTGVSYEQYF. Here the CDR3 DNA reads TGTGCCAGCAGCCCAGACACAGGGGTATCCTACGAGCAGTACTTC.

This clone was detected once. The chain combines TRBV7-3 with TRBJ2-1; TRBD2 matches at 8 bases. The CDR3 totals 16 residues. Germline V gene lookup returns CDR1 SGHTA and CDR2 FQGTGA. With V trimmed by 2 bases and J by 3 bases, 6 bases remained unmatched. CDR3 sequence: CASSLGSGRDYNEQFF. For the CDR3, the DNA is TGTGCCAGCAGCTTAGGGAGCGGGAGAGACTACAATGAGCAGTTCTTC.

This chain joins TRBV5-1 and TRBJ2-3; D gene unclear. Germline CDR1 reads SGHRS; CDR2 reads YFSETQ. V was clipped by 0 bases and J by 2 bases, with 10 bases between them. The CDR3 runs 15 residues. CDR3 region: CASSLGHQDTDTQYF. DNA for the CDR3: TGCGCCAGCAGCTTGGGACACCAGGACACAGATACGCAGTATTTT. The full variable domain, with the rest looked up from reference TRBV5-1 and TRBJ2-3, is KAGVTQTPRYLIKTRGQQVTLSCSPISGHRSVSWYQQTPGQGLQFLFEYFSETQRNKGNFPGRFSGRQFSNSRSEMNVSTLELGDSALYLCASSLGHQDTDTQYFGPGTRLTVL.